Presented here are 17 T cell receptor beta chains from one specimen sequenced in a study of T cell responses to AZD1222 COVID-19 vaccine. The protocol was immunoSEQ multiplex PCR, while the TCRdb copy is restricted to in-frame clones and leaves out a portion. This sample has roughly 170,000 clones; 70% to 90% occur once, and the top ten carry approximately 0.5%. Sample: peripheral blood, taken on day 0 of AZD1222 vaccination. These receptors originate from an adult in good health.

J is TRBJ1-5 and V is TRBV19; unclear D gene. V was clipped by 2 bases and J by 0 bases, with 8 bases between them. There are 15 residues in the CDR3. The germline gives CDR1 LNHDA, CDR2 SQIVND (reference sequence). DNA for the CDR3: TGTGCCAGTAGTATACAGACTTATAGCAATCAGCCCCAGCATTTT. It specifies CASSIQTYSNQPQHF. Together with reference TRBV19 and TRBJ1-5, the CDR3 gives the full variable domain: DGGITQSPKYLFRKEGQNVTLSCEQNLNHDAMYWYRQDPGQGLRLIYYSQIVNDFQKGDIAEGYSVSREKKESFPLTVTSAQKNPTAFYLCASSIQTYSNQPQHFGDGTRLSIL.

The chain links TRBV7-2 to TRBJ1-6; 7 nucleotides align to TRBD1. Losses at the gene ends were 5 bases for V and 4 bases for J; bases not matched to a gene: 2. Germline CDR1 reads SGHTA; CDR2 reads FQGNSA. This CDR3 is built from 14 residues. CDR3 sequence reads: CASSLDRYNSPLHF. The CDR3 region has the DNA TGTGCCAGCAGCCTGGACAGGTATAATTCACCCCTCCACTTT. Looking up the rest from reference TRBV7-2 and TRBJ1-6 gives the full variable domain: GAGVSQSPSNKVTEKGKDVELRCDPISGHTALYWYRQSLGQGLEFLIYFQGNSAPDKSGLPSDRFSAERTGGSVSTLTIQRTQQEDSAVYLCASSLDRYNSPLHFGNGTRLTVT.

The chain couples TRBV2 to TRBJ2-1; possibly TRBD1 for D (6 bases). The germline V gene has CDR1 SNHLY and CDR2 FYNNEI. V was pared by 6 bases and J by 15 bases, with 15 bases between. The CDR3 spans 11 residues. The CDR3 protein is CASRYTGILFF. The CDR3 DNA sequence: TGTGCCAGCAGATACACAGGGATACTGTTCTTC.

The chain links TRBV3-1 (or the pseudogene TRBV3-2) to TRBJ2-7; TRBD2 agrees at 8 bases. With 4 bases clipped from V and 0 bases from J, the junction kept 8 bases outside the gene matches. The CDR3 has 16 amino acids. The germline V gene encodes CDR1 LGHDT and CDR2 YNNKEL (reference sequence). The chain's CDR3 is CASSPTSGRSSYEQYF. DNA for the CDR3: TGTGCCAGCAGCCCCACTAGCGGTCGAAGCTCCTACGAGCAGTACTTC.

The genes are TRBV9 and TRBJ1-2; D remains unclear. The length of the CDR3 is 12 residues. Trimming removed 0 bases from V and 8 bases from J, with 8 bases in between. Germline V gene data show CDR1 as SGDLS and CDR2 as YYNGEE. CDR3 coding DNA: TGTGCCAGCAGCGTAGCTACGGGGGGCTACACCTTC. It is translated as CASSVATGGYTF.

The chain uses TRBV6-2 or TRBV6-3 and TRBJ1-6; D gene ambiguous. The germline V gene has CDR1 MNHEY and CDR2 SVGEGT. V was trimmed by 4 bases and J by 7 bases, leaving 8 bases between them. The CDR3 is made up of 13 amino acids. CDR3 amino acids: CASSSGRNSPLHF. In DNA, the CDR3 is TGTGCCAGCAGTTCCGGCAGGAATTCACCCCTCCACTTT.

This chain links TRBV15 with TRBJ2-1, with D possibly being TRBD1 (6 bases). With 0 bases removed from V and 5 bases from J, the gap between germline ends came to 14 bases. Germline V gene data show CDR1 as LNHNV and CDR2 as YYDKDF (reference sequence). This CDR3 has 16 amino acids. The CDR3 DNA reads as TGTGCCACCAGCAGAGATTCAGGGGCGGTGCACAATGAGCAGTTCTTC. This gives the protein CATSRDSGAVHNEQFF.

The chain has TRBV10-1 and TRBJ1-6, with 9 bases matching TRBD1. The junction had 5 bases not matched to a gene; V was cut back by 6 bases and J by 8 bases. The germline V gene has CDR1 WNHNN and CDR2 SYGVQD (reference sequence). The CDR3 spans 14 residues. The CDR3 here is CASSLDRGYSPLHF. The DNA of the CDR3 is TGCGCCAGCAGCTTGGACAGGGGATATTCACCCCTCCACTTT.

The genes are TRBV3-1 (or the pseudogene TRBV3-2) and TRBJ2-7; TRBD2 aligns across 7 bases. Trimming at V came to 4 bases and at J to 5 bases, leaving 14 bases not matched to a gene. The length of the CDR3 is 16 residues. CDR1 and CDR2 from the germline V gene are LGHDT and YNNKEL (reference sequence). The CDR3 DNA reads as TGTGCCAGCAGCCCCCCCGGACTAGGCCTTATGGACGAGCAGTACTTC. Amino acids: CASSPPGLGLMDEQYF.

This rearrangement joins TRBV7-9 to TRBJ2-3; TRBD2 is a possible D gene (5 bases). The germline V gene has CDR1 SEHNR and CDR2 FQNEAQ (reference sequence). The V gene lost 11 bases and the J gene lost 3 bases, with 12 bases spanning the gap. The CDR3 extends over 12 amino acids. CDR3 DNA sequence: TGTGCCCCCATGCGGGTTACAGATACGCAGTATTTT. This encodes CAPMRVTDTQYF.

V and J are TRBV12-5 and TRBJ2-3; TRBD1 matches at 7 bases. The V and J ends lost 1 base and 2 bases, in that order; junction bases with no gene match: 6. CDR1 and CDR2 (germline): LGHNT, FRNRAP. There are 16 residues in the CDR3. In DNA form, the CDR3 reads TGTGCTAGTGGTTTGGGTCAAGGGGGCAACACAGATACGCAGTATTTT. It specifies CASGLGQGGNTDTQYF.

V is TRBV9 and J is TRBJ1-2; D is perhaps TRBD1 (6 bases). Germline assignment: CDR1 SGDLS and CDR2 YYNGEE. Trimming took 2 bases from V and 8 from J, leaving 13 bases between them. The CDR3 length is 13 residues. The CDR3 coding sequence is TGTGCCAGCAGCGTTACAGGGAGTTGGGGCTACACCTTC. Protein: CASSVTGSWGYTF.

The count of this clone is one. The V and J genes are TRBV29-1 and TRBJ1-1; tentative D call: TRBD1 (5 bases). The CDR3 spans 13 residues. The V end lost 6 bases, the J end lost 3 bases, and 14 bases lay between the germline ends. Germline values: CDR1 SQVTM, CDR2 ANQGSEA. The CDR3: CSVAKGTYTEAFF. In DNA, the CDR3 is TGCAGCGTCGCTAAGGGGACCTACACTGAAGCTTTCTTT. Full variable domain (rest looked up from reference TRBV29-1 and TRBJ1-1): SAVISQKPSRDICQRGTSLTIQCQVDSQVTMMFWYRQQPGQSLTLIATANQGSEATYESGFVIDKFPISRPNLTFSTLTVSNMSPEDSSIYLCSVAKGTYTEAFFGQGTRLTVV.

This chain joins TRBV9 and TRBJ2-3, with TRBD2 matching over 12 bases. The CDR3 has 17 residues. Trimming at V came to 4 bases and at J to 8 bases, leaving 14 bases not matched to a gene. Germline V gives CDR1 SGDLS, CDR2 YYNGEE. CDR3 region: CASSPQGTSGPGGTQYF. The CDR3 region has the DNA TGTGCCAGCAGCCCACAAGGGACTAGCGGGCCGGGGGGTACGCAGTATTTT.

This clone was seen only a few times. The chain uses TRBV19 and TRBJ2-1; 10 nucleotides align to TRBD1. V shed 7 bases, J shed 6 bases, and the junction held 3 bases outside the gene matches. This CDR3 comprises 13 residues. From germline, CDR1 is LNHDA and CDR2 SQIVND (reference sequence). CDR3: CASIRTGGNEQFF. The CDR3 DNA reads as TGTGCCAGTATTAGGACAGGGGGCAATGAGCAGTTCTTC.

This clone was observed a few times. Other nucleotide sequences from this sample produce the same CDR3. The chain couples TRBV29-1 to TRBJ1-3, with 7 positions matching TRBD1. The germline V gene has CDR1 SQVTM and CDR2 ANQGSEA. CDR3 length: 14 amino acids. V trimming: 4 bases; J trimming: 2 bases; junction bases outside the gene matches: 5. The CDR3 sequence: CSVGRQGPGNTIYF. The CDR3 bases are TGCAGCGTTGGTCGACAGGGTCCTGGAAACACCATATATTTT.

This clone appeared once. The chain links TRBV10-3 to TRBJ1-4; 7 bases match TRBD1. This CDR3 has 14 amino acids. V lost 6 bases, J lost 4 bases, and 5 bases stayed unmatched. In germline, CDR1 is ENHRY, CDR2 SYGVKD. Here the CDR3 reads CAISPGQFNEKLFF. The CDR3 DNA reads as TGTGCCATCAGCCCGGGACAGTTTAATGAAAAACTGTTTTTT.